A selection of T cell receptor beta chains follows, all from one sample in a study of early T cells in non-severe SARS-CoV-2 infection. From the 5' RACE reads, TCRdb called clonotypes with MiXCR, one entry per CDR3 protein. The sample has about 48,000 distinct CDR3 sequences, around 10% seen once. The sequenced material came from whole blood. All receptors come from an adult who was a healthcare worker with PCR-confirmed SARS-CoV-2 infection or an uninfected control (not recorded which). Each CDR3 is given with its conserved first and last residue. The D gene is left open where the match is weak. Clone size is stated in some rows and not others, as once, few, many or a class when expanded.

V gene	clone size	J gene	D gene	CDR3 protein	CDR3 DNA
TRBV5-1	NA	TRBJ2-2	NA	CASSLAPFSGELFF	TGCGCCAGCAGCTTGGCCCCCTTCAGCGGGGAGCTGTTTTTT
TRBV4-1	many	TRBJ2-7	NA	CASSPMVGTYEQYF	TGCGCCAGCAGCCCGATGGTCGGTACCTACGAGCAGTACTTC
TRBV9	few	TRBJ1-1	NA	CASSVGKAFF	TGTGCCAGCAGCGTAGGTAAAGCTTTCTTT
TRBV12-3/TRBV12-4	many	TRBJ2-7	NA	CASTEGATYEQYF	TGTGCCAGCACCGAGGGAGCAACCTACGAGCAGTACTTC
TRBV30	few	TRBJ2-1	TRBD2	CAWKEGLAGVNEQFF	TGTGCCTGGAAGGAGGGTCTAGCGGGCGTCAATGAGCAGTTCTTC
TRBV20-1	few	TRBJ1-3	NA	CSARRGNTIYF	TGCAGTGCTAGGCGAGGAAACACCATATATTTT
TRBV7-6	NA	TRBJ2-1	NA	CASSTQGSEQFF	TGTGCCAGCAGCACCCAGGGGAGTGAGCAGTTCTTC
TRBV20-1	many	TRBJ2-1	TRBD2	CSAFTGTSLRNEQFF	TGCAGTGCTTTCACCGGGACTAGCCTGCGGAATGAGCAGTTCTTC
TRBV20-1	many	TRBJ2-5	TRBD2	CSARLAGVKETQYF	TGCAGTGCTAGACTAGCGGGAGTAAAAGAGACCCAGTACTTC
TRBV20-1	few	TRBJ2-5	NA	CSAPRARGETQYF	TGCAGTGCTCCGAGGGCTAGAGGGGAGACCCAGTACTTC
TRBV28	many	TRBJ2-5	NA	CASSFPGDTYQETQYF	TGTGCCAGCAGTTTTCCCGGGGACACGTACCAAGAGACCCAGTACTTC
TRBV7-2	NA	TRBJ2-7	TRBD2	CASSPRGTSYEQYF	TGTGCCAGCAGCCCGCGGGGGACCTCCTACGAGCAGTACTTC
TRBV2	many	TRBJ1-2	NA	CASSEEGVWYGYTF	TGTGCCAGCAGTGAAGAAGGGGTTTGGTATGGCTACACCTTC
TRBV7-7	NA	TRBJ2-7	NA	CASSLSEDKSYEQYF	TGTGCCAGCAGCTTATCAGAGGACAAAAGCTACGAGCAGTACTTC
TRBV27	many	TRBJ2-7	NA	CASSLLGGRRSSYEQYF	TGTGCCAGCAGTTTATTGGGCGGGCGTAGGAGCTCCTACGAGCAGTACTTC
TRBV5-5	NA	TRBJ2-7	NA	CASSFVGEDYEQYF	TGTGCCAGCAGCTTTGTTGGAGAAGACTACGAGCAGTACTTC
TRBV12-3/TRBV12-4	few	TRBJ2-3	TRBD2	CASSASSGSGATQYF	TGTGCCAGCAGCGCTTCCAGCGGGAGCGGGGCTACGCAGTATTTT
TRBV7-9	many	TRBJ2-5	TRBD2	CASSWRELETQYF	TGTGCCAGCAGCTGGCGGGAGCTGGAGACCCAGTACTTC
TRBV2	NA	TRBJ2-7	NA	CASSARPHEQYF	TGTGCCAGCAGTGCCAGGCCCCACGAGCAGTACTTC
TRBV28	few	TRBJ2-7	TRBD2	CASSFRGSGRKEQYF	TGTGCCAGCAGTTTCCGGGGTAGCGGGAGGAAAGAGCAGTACTTC
TRBV30	many	TRBJ2-3	TRBD2	CAWSAGGRADTQYF	TGTGCCTGGAGTGCGGGGGGGCGAGCAGATACGCAGTATTTT
TRBV6-5	NA	TRBJ1-2	TRBD1	CASREGASYGYTF	TGTGCCAGCAGGGAGGGGGCAAGCTATGGCTACACCTTC
TRBV7-9	many	TRBJ2-3	TRBD1	CASSSRLDRAPTDTQYF	TGTGCCAGCAGCTCAAGACTCGACAGGGCCCCCACAGATACGCAGTATTTT
TRBV6-6	few	TRBJ2-4	TRBD1	CASSYSKLTGAGALAKNIQYF	TGTGCCAGCAGTTACTCCAAATTAACAGGGGCTGGCGCCTTAGCCAAAAACATTCAGTACTTC
TRBV7-8	many	TRBJ1-5	NA	CASSSVPSGVVRNQPQHF	TGTGCCAGCAGCTCCGTACCCTCAGGGGTCGTACGCAATCAGCCCCAGCATTTT
TRBV5-8	many	TRBJ2-7	NA	CASSVAPASEQYF	TGTGCCAGCAGTGTTGCTCCAGCTTCCGAGCAGTACTTC
TRBV5-6	few	TRBJ2-1	TRBD1	CASSLVRGPGNEQFF	TGTGCCAGCAGCTTGGTCAGGGGGCCTGGCAATGAGCAGTTCTTC
TRBV29-1	many	TRBJ1-5	NA	CSVGGQNNQPQHF	TGCAGCGTTGGTGGGCAGAACAATCAGCCCCAGCATTTT
TRBV18	many	TRBJ1-4	NA	CASSPRQGNEKLFF	TGTGCCAGCTCACCACGTCAGGGTAATGAAAAACTGTTTTTT
TRBV6-2/TRBV6-3	NA	TRBJ2-1	TRBD2	CASYSGRLFF	TGTGCCAGCTATAGCGGGAGACTGTTCTTC
TRBV20-1	many	TRBJ1-2	NA	CSAREGNVPGYTF	TGCAGTGCTAGAGAGGGTAACGTCCCAGGCTACACCTTC
TRBV12-3/TRBV12-4	many	TRBJ2-7	TRBD1	CATADRDYEQYF	TGTGCCACCGCGGACAGGGACTACGAGCAGTACTTC
TRBV19	many	TRBJ1-5	TRBD1	CASSTYTGTASNQPQHF	TGTGCCAGTAGTACCTACACCGGGACAGCTAGCAATCAGCCCCAGCATTTT